Listed here are 8 T cell receptor beta chains from one sample, sequenced in a study of CD8+ T cells in alopecia areata. Reverse transcription of extracted RNA yielded cDNA, which provided the sequencing template. Libraries were prepared by immunoSEQ multiplex PCR; TCRdb keeps only in-frame clonotypes and omits some of them. This table has around 250,000 clones, 67% appearing once. The source was CD4+ T cells sorted from blood, collected at week 0. Every receptor here comes from a human donor with alopecia areata.

The V gene is TRBV9, the J gene TRBJ2-7; 9 positions match TRBD1. There are 16 residues in the CDR3. V gave up 0 bases and J gave up 2 bases; unmatched junction bases: 6. Germline V gene lookup returns CDR1 SGDLS and CDR2 YYNGEE. The CDR3 sequence: CASSVVLGQGPYEQYF. As DNA, the CDR3 is TGTGCCAGCAGCGTAGTTTTGGGACAGGGTCCCTACGAGCAGTACTTC.

In this sample, this clone turned up many times. The V and J genes are TRBV7-2 and TRBJ1-5; no clear D gene. The CDR3 is 15 residues long. Trimming took off 2 bases at V and 0 bases at J, with 8 bases between the two ends. Germline V gene lookup returns CDR1 SGHTA and CDR2 FQGNSA. For the CDR3, the DNA is TGTGCCAGCAGCTTATGGATTGATAGCAATCAGCCCCAGCATTTT. This codes for CASSLWIDSNQPQHF.

The chain couples TRBV4-2 to TRBJ2-1; 9 positions agree with TRBD2. The CDR3 has 16 amino acids. V shed 0 bases, J shed 8 bases, and the junction held 8 bases outside the gene matches. In germline, CDR1 is LGHNA, CDR2 YNFKEQ. The CDR3, as DNA: TGTGCCAGCAGCCAAGATGACGGCGGGGGGGCCTATGAGCAGTTCTTC. Translated, it gives CASSQDDGGGAYEQFF.

Only a few counts were recorded for this clone. The genes are TRBV11-1 and TRBJ2-2; possible D gene TRBD1, 6 bases. CDR3 length: 16 amino acids. V was cut by 5 bases and J by 1 base, with 14 bases left in between. Germline V gene data show CDR1 as SGHAT and CDR2 as FQDESV (reference sequence). The CDR3 is CASSHPGQKNTGELFF. The CDR3 DNA reads TGTGCCAGCAGCCATCCGGGACAAAAGAACACCGGGGAGCTGTTTTTT.

The chain combines TRBV20-1 with TRBJ1-2; D is ambiguous. V was shortened by 7 bases and J by 3 bases, with 9 bases between the two germline ends. Germline CDR1 is DFQATT and CDR2 is SNEGSKA (reference sequence). This CDR3 contains 11 residues. This CDR3 is CSVGGDYGYTF. As DNA, the CDR3 is TGCAGTGTGGGAGGCGACTATGGCTACACCTTC.

The chain links TRBV7-9 to TRBJ1-2; maybe TRBD1 (6 bases). In germline, CDR1 is SEHNR, CDR2 FQNEAQ (reference sequence). V lost 4 bases and J 8 bases, leaving 23 bases between the germline ends. The CDR3 sequence is 16 residues long. CDR3 loop: CASSSRGGVSAGGYTF. The CDR3 nucleotides read TGTGCCAGCAGCTCCCGCGGGGGCGTCTCCGCGGGGGGCTACACCTTC. The full variable domain, its missing parts supplied by reference TRBV7-9 and TRBJ1-2, is DTGVSQNPRHKITKRGQNVTFRCDPISEHNRLYWYRQTLGQGPEFLTYFQNEAQLEKSRLLSDRFSAERPKGSFSTLEIQRTEQGDSAMYLCASSSRGGVSAGGYTFGSGTRLTVV.

The gene calls are TRBV6-5 and TRBJ2-1; the match to TRBD2 covers 7 bases. The V and J ends lost 5 bases and 6 bases, in that order; junction bases with no gene match: 7. Germline CDR1 MNHEY, CDR2 SVGAGI. This CDR3 spans 14 amino acids. CDR3 coding DNA: TGTGCCAGCAGTGGGCTAGCGGTCCGCAATGAGCAGTTCTTC. Its protein is CASSGLAVRNEQFF.

There are a few counts of this clone. The rearrangement uses TRBV5-1 and TRBJ2-7; a weak D match, TRBD1 (5 bases). Germline V gene lookup returns CDR1 SGHRS and CDR2 YFSETQ. The V end lost 4 bases, the J end lost 4 bases, and 15 bases lay between the germline ends. This CDR3 comprises 14 residues. The CDR3 reads CASSPARVEYEQYF. The CDR3 DNA reads TGCGCCAGCAGCCCCGCCAGGGTAGAATACGAGCAGTACTTC.